The 18 T cell receptor beta chains given below trace back to one sample, sequenced in a study of beta chain features in type 1 diabetes. The authors reverse transcribed all of the isolated RNA, so sequencing captured expressed TCRB transcripts. Assay used: immunoSEQ multiplex PCR; TCRdb lists only in-frame clones, some missing. This repertoire shows 900,000 or so clones, 15% to 20% found once; its top ten account for 0.023%. Sequencing was performed on naive CD4+ T cells from blood. The source of these receptors is a woman aged 18-29 years in good health.

A few counts support this clone. The chain combines TRBV10-3 with TRBJ1-5; D remains unclear. The V end was cut by 4 bases, the J end by 0 bases, with 10 bases between. The CDR3 has 15 residues. Looked up from germline, CDR1 is ENHRY and CDR2 is SYGVKD. DNA of the CDR3: TGTGCCATCAGTGTGGGCAGCTCTAGCAATCAGCCCCAGCATTTT. Protein: CAISVGSSSNQPQHF.

As DNA, the CDR3 is TGTGCCAGCAGCCAGAGGATGGGCAGGGGGGTAGCCCACATGGCAGATACGCAGTATTTT. It yields the protein CASSQRMGRGVAHMADTQYF. The V and J genes are TRBV21-1 and TRBJ2-3; the D call in the table, TRBD1, was not verified against the DNA. TRBV21-1 is a listed pseudogene. This CDR3 region has 20 residues.

In this sample, this clone turned up a few times. J is TRBJ2-7 and V is TRBV6-6, with TRBD1 matching 7 bases. Germline lookup yields CDR1 MNHNY and CDR2 SVGAGI (reference sequence). With 4 bases clipped from V and 1 base from J, the junction kept 10 bases outside the gene matches. CDR3 length: 16 residues. The CDR3 sequence: CASSSMTGHWSYEQYF. The CDR3 region has the DNA TGTGCCAGCAGTTCGATGACAGGGCATTGGTCCTACGAGCAGTACTTC.

The CDR3 DNA reads TGTGCCATCAGTGGAGGGACGGTTGATGGCTACACCTTC. Protein product: CAISGGTVDGYTF. The V and J genes are TRBV10-3 and TRBJ1-2; D is possibly TRBD1 (5 bases). The germline V gene has CDR1 ENHRY and CDR2 SYGVKD. The CDR3 is 13 residues long. V lost 4 bases, J lost 6 bases, and 12 bases lay in between.

This clone was observed a few times. Other DNA sequences of this sample code for an identical CDR3. The V and J genes are TRBV28 and TRBJ2-7; 8 bases map to TRBD1. The CDR3 runs 12 residues. Germline loops: CDR1 MDHEN, CDR2 SYDVKM. V lost 5 bases, J lost 4 bases, and 1 base stayed unmatched. The CDR3 sequence: CASSRQGYEQYF. The DNA of the CDR3 is TGTGCCAGCAGTCGACAGGGGTACGAGCAGTACTTC.

V and J are TRBV10-3 and TRBJ2-1; 16 nucleotides align to TRBD2. From germline, CDR1 is ENHRY and CDR2 SYGVKD. V shed 7 bases and J 7 bases; nucleotides not matched to a gene: 16. This CDR3 comprises 19 residues. CDR3 DNA: TGTGCCATCAACCCGAGCCCGGGACTAGCGGGAGGGCCTGCAAATGAGCAGTTCTTC. It yields the protein CAINPSPGLAGGPANEQFF.

This clone was seen a few times. This chain uses TRBV6-5 with TRBJ1-1; no firm D call. CDR3 size: 15 residues. Per germline, CDR1 MNHEY and CDR2 SVGAGI. V gave up 6 bases and J gave up 3 bases, with 17 bases separating them. The CDR3 region has the DNA TGTGCCAGCAGCAGCAGTCCGGGCAAAGACACTGAAGCTTTCTTT. As protein: CASSSSPGKDTEAFF.

In its sample, this clone was seen a few times. This sequence joins TRBV27 and TRBJ1-4; D is unresolved. In germline, CDR1 is MNHEY, CDR2 SMNVEV (reference sequence). Trimming cost V 0 bases and J 8 bases, with 10 bases left between them. CDR3 length equals 14 residues. This CDR3 is CASSLSGRREKLFF. The CDR3 bases are TGTGCCAGCAGTTTATCGGGGAGGCGAGAAAAACTGTTTTTT.

The genes are TRBV12-5 and TRBJ2-2, with 7 bases aligning to TRBD1. The junction had 3 bases not matched to a gene; V was cut back by 4 bases and J by 4 bases. CDR1 and CDR2 (germline): LGHNT, FRNRAP. The CDR3 extends over 14 amino acids. CDR3 loop: CASGSSGGTGELFF. CDR3 nucleotide sequence: TGTGCTAGTGGTTCCTCAGGGGGCACCGGGGAGCTGTTTTTT.

The V call is TRBV7-2, the J call TRBJ2-7; the D gene could be TRBD1 or TRBD2 (5 bases each). The CDR3 loop spans 14 amino acids. Germline loops: CDR1 SGHTA, CDR2 FQGNSA. V dropped 1 base and J dropped 5 bases, with 12 bases sitting between them. The CDR3 nucleotides are TGTGCCAGCAGCTTAGTAGCGTGGGGCGACGAGCAGTACTTC. This sequence encodes CASSLVAWGDEQYF.

This clone came up a few times. The rearrangement uses TRBV27 and TRBJ2-7; 7 positions agree with TRBD2. In germline, CDR1 is MNHEY, CDR2 SMNVEV (reference sequence). The CDR3 runs 16 residues. After removal of 5 bases from V and 1 base from J, the junction contained 11 bases not matched to a gene. The CDR3 DNA reads as TGTGCCAGCAGTCCACTCCGGGAGGTCCCTTCCTACGAGCAGTACTTC. Translation gives CASSPLREVPSYEQYF.

This chain connects TRBV19 to TRBJ2-5; TRBD1 matches 8 bases. Looked up from germline, CDR1 is LNHDA and CDR2 is SQIVND (reference sequence). The CDR3 has 14 amino acids. The V and J ends lost 6 bases and 8 bases, in that order; junction bases with no gene match: 11. CDR3 bases: TGTGCCAGTAGGAAACAGGGGGATTTTGACACCCAGTACTTC. This translates into CASRKQGDFDTQYF.

This rearrangement joins TRBV21-1 to TRBJ2-3; the table assigns TRBD1, which was not confirmed against the DNA. TRBV21-1 is designated a pseudogene. CDR3 length: 13 residues. The CDR3 DNA sequence: TGTGCCAGCGGCAGACAGGGAACAGATACGCAGTATTTT. It specifies CASGRQGTDTQYF.

Concerning this clone: Since a much larger clone is just one base distant, this may be a read error. The sample carries other DNA sequences with the same CDR3. CDR3 DNA sequence: TGTGCCAGCAGCTTAGGGGCGAACACTGAAGCTTTCTTT. This sequence encodes CASSLGANTEAFF. The chain employs TRBV7-3 and TRBJ1-1, with D possibly TRBD1 on 5 matching bases. This CDR3 has 13 residues. Trimming took off 2 bases at V and 1 base at J, with 5 bases between the two ends. Germline assignment: CDR1 SGHTA and CDR2 FQGTGA.

The sample holds a few counts of this clone. In the same sample, other DNA sequences code for this CDR3. This rearrangement joins TRBV28 to TRBJ1-2; 7 bases match TRBD1. CDR1 and CDR2 (germline): MDHEN, SYDVKM. This CDR3 spans 14 amino acids. With 5 bases clipped from V and 1 base from J, the junction kept 4 bases outside the gene matches. This CDR3 is CASSTGTVNYGYTF. CDR3 sequence (DNA): TGTGCCAGCAGTACAGGGACAGTTAACTATGGCTACACCTTC.

This clone appeared a few times. The gene calls are TRBV5-6 and TRBJ2-7; TRBD2 might be the D (6 bases). The germline V gene has CDR1 SGHDT and CDR2 YYEEEE. The CDR3 runs to 15 residues. Deletions cut 1 base from V and 2 bases from J, with 13 bases between. CDR3 nucleotide sequence: TGTGCCAGCAGCTTGCAACGGGCGGGAACCTACGAGCAGTACTTC. It encodes CASSLQRAGTYEQYF. Variable domain in full (rest from reference TRBV5-6 and TRBJ2-7): DAGVTQSPTHLIKTRGQQVTLRCSPKSGHDTVSWYQQALGQGPQFIFQYYEEEERQRGNFPDRFSGHQFPNYSSELNVNALLLGDSALYLCASSLQRAGTYEQYFGPGTRLTVT.

The chain combines TRBV7-8 with TRBJ2-7; D unresolved. V lost 5 bases and J lost 4, with 6 bases in between. The germline V gene encodes CDR1 SGHVS and CDR2 FQNEAQ. The CDR3 runs 11 residues. CDR3 nucleotides: TGTGCCAGCAGCCGAGCATACGAGCAGTACTTC. Its translation is CASSRAYEQYF.

The J gene is TRBJ2-5, the V gene TRBV10-3; 7 bases line up with TRBD2. This CDR3 is built from 14 residues. The germline V gene encodes CDR1 ENHRY and CDR2 SYGVKD. Germline trimming cut 4 bases from V and 5 bases from J; bases unmatched to any gene: 7. The CDR3, as DNA: TGTGCCATCAGTGGGGAGGGCGGCGAGGAGACCCAGTACTTC. Translated, it gives CAISGEGGEETQYF.